These T cell receptor beta chains were read from a single sample in a study of blood T cell repertoires in COVID-19. The assay was immunoSEQ multiplex PCR, and TCRdb's table has in-frame clones only and misses some. The sample consists of about 120,000 clones, about 80% of them appearing once. The material sequenced was peripheral blood. The origin of the receptors is a human donor in a cohort sampled during active COVID-19. The CDR3 runs from the conserved cysteine through the conserved F or W. D genes are given only for firm matches. Clone size is not always given. Where it is, it says once, few, many or a class for expanded clones.

v_call	j_call	d_call	clone_size	cdr3_nt	cdr3_aa
TRBV20-1	TRBJ2-5	TRBD2	-	TGCAGTGCTAGTACTACGGGAGGGCCCTTTGAGACCCAGTACTTC	CSASTTGGPFETQYF
TRBV5-4	TRBJ2-1	TRBD2	-	TGTGCCAGCAGCTTGGGAGCGGGAGAGAGCTACAATGAGCAGTTCTTC	CASSLGAGESYNEQFF
TRBV27	TRBJ2-4	-	-	TGTGCCAGCAGTTTATCTGGGGTAGGGGGCATTCAGTACTTC	CASSLSGVGGIQYF
TRBV9	TRBJ2-1	-	-	TGTGCCAGCAGAGATCTCACAGAATCCGACTACAATGAGCAGTTCTTC	CASRDLTESDYNEQFF
TRBV18	TRBJ1-1	-	-	TGTGCCAGCTCAGACAGAATGCTGAACACTGAAGCTTTCTTT	CASSDRMLNTEAFF
TRBV27	TRBJ1-6	TRBD1	-	TGTGCCAGCAGTTTATTTATCGGGACAGGAAATTCACCCCTCCACTTT	CASSLFIGTGNSPLHF
TRBV9	TRBJ2-3	TRBD2	-	TGTGCCAGCAGCTCACAGACTAGCGGGATTAGCACAGATACGCAGTATTTT	CASSSQTSGISTDTQYF
TRBV19	TRBJ2-4	TRBD1	-	TGTGCCAGTACTTCAACCAGACAGGGCGGAAATCCAAACAAACTAGCCAAAAACATTCAGTACTTC	CASTSTRQGGNPNKLAKNIQYF
TRBV7-8	TRBJ1-5	-	-	TGTGCCAGCAGCCTCACTAGGCTAGCGAATCAGCCCCAGCATTTT	CASSLTRLANQPQHF
TRBV12-3/TRBV12-4	TRBJ2-1	-	-	TGTGCCAGCACCTACAGGGTGATCAATGAGCAGTTCTTC	CASTYRVINEQFF
TRBV2	TRBJ2-1	TRBD2	-	TGTGCCAGCAGAAGGACTAGCGGGGGATACAATGAGCAGTTCTTC	CASRRTSGGYNEQFF
TRBV19	TRBJ2-5	TRBD2	-	TGTGCCAGTAGTATCGGGACTAGCGGCCAAGAGACCCAGTACTTC	CASSIGTSGQETQYF
TRBV6-5	TRBJ2-5	-	few	TGTGCCAGCAGTTACGGTGGAGGAGAGACCCAGTACTTC	CASSYGGGETQYF
TRBV29-1	TRBJ2-2	-	-	TGCAGCGTACTGGAGGGAACCGGGGAGCTGTTTTTT	CSVLEGTGELFF
TRBV5-5	TRBJ1-5	-	-	TGTGCCAGCAGCCCGGCGGAGGGCAATCAGCCCCAGCATTTT	CASSPAEGNQPQHF
TRBV2	TRBJ2-3	TRBD1	-	TGTGCCAGCAGGCAACAGGGGGCATCGAGCACAGATACGCAGTATTTT	CASRQQGASSTDTQYF
TRBV28	TRBJ2-5	-	-	TGTGCCAGCAGTTTATGGGGAGTTTCGGAGACCCAGTACTTC	CASSLWGVSETQYF
TRBV5-1	TRBJ2-7	TRBD1	-	TGCGCCAGCAGCCTACGGGACAGCCTCTACGAGCAGTACTTC	CASSLRDSLYEQYF
TRBV30	TRBJ1-5	-	-	TGTGCCTGGACACAGGGTCCCCATCAGCCCCAGCATTTT	CAWTQGPHQPQHF
TRBV6-5	TRBJ2-5	-	-	TGTGCCAGCAGTTTCCGGGACGGGACACAAGAGACCCAGTACTTC	CASSFRDGTQETQYF
TRBV9	TRBJ1-1	-	few	TGTGCCAGCAGCGTGAGTGGGGGGGACACTGAAGCTTTCTTT	CASSVSGGDTEAFF
TRBV30	TRBJ1-6	-	-	TGTGCCTGGAGTCAGGGTAACAATTCACCCCTCCACTTT	CAWSQGNNSPLHF
TRBV28	TRBJ2-7	TRBD1	-	TGTGCCAGCAGCCACAGGGGCATGGGGCAGTACTTC	CASSHRGMGQYF
TRBV11-3	TRBJ2-3	-	-	TGTGCCAGCAGCGGGACTCGAGATACGCAGTATTTT	CASSGTRDTQYF
TRBV7-9	TRBJ1-2	-	-	TGTGCCAGCAGCAACGCGAACTATGGCTACACCTTC	CASSNANYGYTF
TRBV28	TRBJ2-3	TRBD2	-	TGTGCCAGCAACCCAGGAGCGGGGGGGCGAGATACGCAGTATTTT	CASNPGAGGRDTQYF
TRBV19	TRBJ1-1	TRBD1	-	TGTGCCAGTAGTACGGACAGGCTGAACACTGAAGCTTTCTTT	CASSTDRLNTEAFF
TRBV5-1	TRBJ1-1	-	-	TGCGCCAGCAGCTTAAATGGGCCGCCTGAAGCTTTCTTT	CASSLNGPPEAFF
TRBV4-1	TRBJ1-5	-	few	TGCGCCAGCAGCCAGAGGACAACGTATAGCAATCAGCCCCAGCATTTT	CASSQRTTYSNQPQHF
TRBV5-4	TRBJ1-1	-	once	TGTGCCAGCAGCTTGCGCCAGGGTTCTGAAGCTTTCTTT	CASSLRQGSEAFF
TRBV9	TRBJ2-1	TRBD2	-	TGTGCCAGCAGCGTAGTTCCTAGCGGGGGGTACAATGAGCAGTTCTTC	CASSVVPSGGYNEQFF
TRBV24-1	TRBJ1-5	-	-	TGTGCCACCAGTATGGCAGGAACGGGCAATCAGCCCCAGCATTTT	CATSMAGTGNQPQHF
TRBV15	TRBJ1-5	TRBD1	-	TGTGCCACCAGCACCCGACAGGGGGACCAGCCCCAGCATTTT	CATSTRQGDQPQHF
TRBV5-1	TRBJ1-1	TRBD1	-	TGCGCCAGCAGCTCCGGGACAGGGAACACTGAAGCTTTCTTT	CASSSGTGNTEAFF
TRBV5-5	TRBJ1-5	-	-	TGTGCCAGCAGCTTCTCAGGGGATAGCAATCAGCCCCAGCATTTT	CASSFSGDSNQPQHF
TRBV6-5	TRBJ2-7	TRBD1	-	TGTGCCAGCAGTTACGGAAGAAACAGGGGCTACGAGCAGTACTTC	CASSYGRNRGYEQYF
TRBV4-3	TRBJ2-2	-	few	TGCGCCAGCAGCCAAGGTGGACTCCTCACCGGGGAGCTGTTTTTT	CASSQGGLLTGELFF
TRBV7-2	TRBJ2-1	TRBD2	-	TGTGCCAGCAGCCCATCCCGTACTAGCGACGAGCAGTTCTTC	CASSPSRTSDEQFF
TRBV7-3	TRBJ2-6	TRBD2	-	TGTGCCAGCAGCTTCCGGGGACTAGCGGGCTCCTCTGGGGCCAACGTCCTGACTTTC	CASSFRGLAGSSGANVLTF
TRBV18	TRBJ2-7	-	-	TGTGCCAGCTCACCACAGGAGTTCTCCTACGAGCAGTACTTC	CASSPQEFSYEQYF
TRBV28	TRBJ2-7	TRBD2	once	TGTGCCAGCAGGGGGAGTACTAGCGGGAGGAATCACGAGCAGTACTTC	CASRGSTSGRNHEQYF
TRBV6-2/TRBV6-3	TRBJ1-1	-	once	TGTGCCAGCACCTACTCCCGGGACACGATGAACACTGAAGCTTTCTTT	CASTYSRDTMNTEAFF
TRBV18	TRBJ2-5	-	-	TGTGCCAGTTCACCTCTACAGAAAGAGACCCAGTACTTC	CASSPLQKETQYF
TRBV27	TRBJ2-3	TRBD2	-	TGTGCCAGCAGTCAGTTCGGGACTAGCGGCACAGATACGCAGTATTTT	CASSQFGTSGTDTQYF
TRBV7-2	TRBJ2-2	-	-	TGTGCCAGCAGCATCCCCCCGGCCGGGGAGCTGTTTTTT	CASSIPPAGELFF
TRBV3-1/TRBV3-2	TRBJ1-6	-	few	TGTGCCAGCAGCCGGTATACGGAGTATAATTCACCCCTCCACTTT	CASSRYTEYNSPLHF
TRBV19	TRBJ1-6	-	once	TGTGCCAGTAGAGCCCACAGGGATCCGGATTCACCCCTCCACTTT	CASRAHRDPDSPLHF
TRBV5-6	TRBJ2-2	TRBD2	-	TGTGCCAGCAGCTTGGTTAGCGGGGGGGCCGGGGAGCTGTTTTTT	CASSLVSGGAGELFF
TRBV28	TRBJ1-1	-	-	TGTGCCAGCAGTCCCTACTCCTCGAGTACTGAAGCTTTCTTT	CASSPYSSSTEAFF
TRBV5-1	TRBJ1-6	-	-	TGCGCCAGCAGCTTGGGGACAGCTGGGTCCTATAATTCACCCCTCCACTTT	CASSLGTAGSYNSPLHF
TRBV5-5	TRBJ1-4	TRBD1	-	TGTGCCAGCAGCTTGGGCTCAGGGGGCGGTGAAAAACTGTTTTTT	CASSLGSGGGEKLFF
TRBV10-3	TRBJ1-1	TRBD1	-	TGTGCCATCCGGGAGGGGGCTAACACTGAAGCTTTCTTT	CAIREGANTEAFF
TRBV12-3/TRBV12-4	TRBJ1-1	-	-	TGTGCCAGCAGTTTATCAAACACTGAAGCTTTCTTT	CASSLSNTEAFF
TRBV2	TRBJ2-5	TRBD2	-	TGTGCCAGCAGAACCGGGACTAGCGGGGGTCACGGAGGGGAGACCCAGTACTTC	CASRTGTSGGHGGETQYF